This paragraph covers one TCR beta chain sequence. Antigen: not known. The time point was: pre-sensitization, week 0. The treatment: therapeutic diphenylcyclopropenone sensitization with weekly scalp DPC. This entry belongs to a study of human T cells and chemical hapten exposure. Looking at the study overall: All through the approximately 25-week study, the scalp of each patient received diphenylcyclopropenone doses weekly. Study-wide findings and caveats: TCRs exceeding a frequency of 1 in 1000 stayed unchanged under DPC sensitization. In comparison with controls, expanded TCRs gave rise to a significantly larger number of large CDR3 similarity clusters.

TCRdb re-called the RACE reads with MiXCR, one entry per CDR3 protein. The repertoire consists of about 51,000 distinct CDR3 sequences, with 9.4% occurring once and the leading ten covering 14% to 15%. This CDR3 comprises 13 residues. V was clipped by 2 bases and J by 2 bases, with 7 bases between them. In germline, CDR1 is SGDLS, CDR2 YYNGEE. The sequenced sample was whole blood, obtained in connection with sensitization to the hapten diphenylcyclopropenone (DPC). This clonotype was obtained from a middle-aged woman with alopecia areata. Some clones in this sample may be carry-over from other donors' samples. The chain employs TRBV9 and TRBJ1-1; D is perhaps TRBD1 (6 bases). This CDR3 reads CASSVGTNTEAFF. The CDR3 DNA reads TGTGCCAGCAGCGTCGGGACAAACACTGAAGCTTTCTTT.